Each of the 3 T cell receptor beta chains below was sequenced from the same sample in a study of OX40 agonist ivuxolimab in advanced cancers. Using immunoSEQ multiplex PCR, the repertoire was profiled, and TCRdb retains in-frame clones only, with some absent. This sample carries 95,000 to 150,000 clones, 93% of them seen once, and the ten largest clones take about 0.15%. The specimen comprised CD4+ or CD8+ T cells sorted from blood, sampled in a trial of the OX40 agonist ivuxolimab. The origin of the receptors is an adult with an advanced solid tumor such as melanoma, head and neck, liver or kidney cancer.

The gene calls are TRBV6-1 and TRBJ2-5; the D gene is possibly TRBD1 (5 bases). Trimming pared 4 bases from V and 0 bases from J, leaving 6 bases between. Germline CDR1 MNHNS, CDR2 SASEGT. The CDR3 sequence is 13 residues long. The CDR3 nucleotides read TGTGCCAGCAGTGGGACATACCAAGAGACCCAGTACTTC. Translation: CASSGTYQETQYF.

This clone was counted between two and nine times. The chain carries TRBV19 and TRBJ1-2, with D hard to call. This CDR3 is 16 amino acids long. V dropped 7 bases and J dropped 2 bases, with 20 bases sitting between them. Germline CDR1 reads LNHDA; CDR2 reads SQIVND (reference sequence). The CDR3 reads CASTPSTGGLNYGYTF. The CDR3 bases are TGTGCCAGTACCCCCTCCACCGGAGGTTTAAACTATGGCTACACCTTC.

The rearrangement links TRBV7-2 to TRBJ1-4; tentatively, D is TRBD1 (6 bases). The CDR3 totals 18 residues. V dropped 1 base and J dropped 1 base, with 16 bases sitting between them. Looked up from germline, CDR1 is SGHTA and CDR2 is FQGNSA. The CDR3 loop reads CASSLGAGVGVTNEKLFF. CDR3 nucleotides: TGTGCCAGCAGCTTAGGCGCAGGGGTAGGGGTAACTAATGAAAAACTGTTTTTT.